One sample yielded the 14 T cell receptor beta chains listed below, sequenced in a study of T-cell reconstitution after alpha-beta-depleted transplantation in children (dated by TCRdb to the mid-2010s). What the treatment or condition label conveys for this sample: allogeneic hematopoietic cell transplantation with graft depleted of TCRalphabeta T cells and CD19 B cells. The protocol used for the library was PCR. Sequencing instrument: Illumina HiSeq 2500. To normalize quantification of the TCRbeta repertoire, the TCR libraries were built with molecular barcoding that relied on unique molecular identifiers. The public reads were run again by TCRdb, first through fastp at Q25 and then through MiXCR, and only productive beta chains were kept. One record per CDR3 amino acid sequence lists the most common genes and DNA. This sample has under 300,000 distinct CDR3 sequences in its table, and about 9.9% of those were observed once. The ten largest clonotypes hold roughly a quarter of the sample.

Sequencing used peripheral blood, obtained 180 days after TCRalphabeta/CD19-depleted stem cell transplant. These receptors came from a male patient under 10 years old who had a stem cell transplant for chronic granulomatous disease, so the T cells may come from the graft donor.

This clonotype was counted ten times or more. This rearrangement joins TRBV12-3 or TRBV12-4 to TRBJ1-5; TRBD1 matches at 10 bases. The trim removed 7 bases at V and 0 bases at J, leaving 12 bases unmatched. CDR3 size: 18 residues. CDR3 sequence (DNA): TGTGCCAGCAATGTGGACAGGGGGATGGGATATAGCAATCAGCCCCAGCATTTT. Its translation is CASNVDRGMGYSNQPQHF.

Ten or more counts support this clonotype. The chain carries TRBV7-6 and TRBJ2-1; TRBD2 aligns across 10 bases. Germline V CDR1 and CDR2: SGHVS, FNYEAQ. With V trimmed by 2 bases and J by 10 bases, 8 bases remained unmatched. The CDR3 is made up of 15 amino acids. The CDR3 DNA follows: TGTGCCAGCAGCTTAACACTAGCGGGAAAAGCGGAGCAGTTCTTC. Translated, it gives CASSLTLAGKAEQFF.

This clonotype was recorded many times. Here the CDR3 reads CASSIAGTRKRDEQYF. CDR3 nucleotides: TGTGCCAGCAGCATAGCCGGGACAAGAAAACGGGACGAGCAGTACTTC. J is TRBJ2-7 and V is TRBV13; weak D call: TRBD1 (6 bases). CDR3 size: 16 residues. The germline CDR1 and CDR2 sequences are PRHDT and FYEKMQ (reference sequence). V dropped 5 bases and J dropped 5 bases, with 22 bases sitting between them.

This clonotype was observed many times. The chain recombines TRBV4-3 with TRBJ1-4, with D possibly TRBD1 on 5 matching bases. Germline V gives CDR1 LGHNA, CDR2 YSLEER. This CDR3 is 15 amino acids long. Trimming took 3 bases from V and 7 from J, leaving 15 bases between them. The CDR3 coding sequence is TGCGCCAGCAGCCACCGGACGGGGGAGTCTGAAAAACTGTTTTTT. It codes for CASSHRTGESEKLFF.

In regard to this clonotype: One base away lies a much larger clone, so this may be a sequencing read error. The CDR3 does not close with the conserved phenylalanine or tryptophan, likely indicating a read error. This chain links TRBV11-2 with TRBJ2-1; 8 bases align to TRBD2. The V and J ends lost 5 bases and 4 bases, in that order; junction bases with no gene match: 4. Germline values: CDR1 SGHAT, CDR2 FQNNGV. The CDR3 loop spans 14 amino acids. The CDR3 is CASSTTGGYNEQFS. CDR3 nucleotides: TGTGCCAGCAGCACGACGGGAGGGTACAATGAGCAGTTCTCC.

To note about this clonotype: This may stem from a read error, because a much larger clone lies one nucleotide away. CDR3 nucleotides: TGTGCCAGCAGTGACGCTTCTGGGAAATATCGGTACTTC. Its protein product is CASSDASGKYRYF. The chain uses TRBV6-1 and TRBJ2-7; D ambiguous. Germline assignment: CDR1 MNHNS and CDR2 SASEGT. CDR3 length: 13 residues. The ends were cut back, 3 bases at V and 12 bases at J, with 18 bases in the middle.

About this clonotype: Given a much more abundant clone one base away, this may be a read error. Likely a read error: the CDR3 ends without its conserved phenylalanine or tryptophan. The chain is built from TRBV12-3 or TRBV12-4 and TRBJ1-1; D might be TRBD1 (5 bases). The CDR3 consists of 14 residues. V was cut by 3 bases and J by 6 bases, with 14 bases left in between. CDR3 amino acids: CASSFGGTGAEAFC. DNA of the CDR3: TGTGCCAGCAGTTTTGGAGGGACCGGCGCTGAAGCTTTCTGT.

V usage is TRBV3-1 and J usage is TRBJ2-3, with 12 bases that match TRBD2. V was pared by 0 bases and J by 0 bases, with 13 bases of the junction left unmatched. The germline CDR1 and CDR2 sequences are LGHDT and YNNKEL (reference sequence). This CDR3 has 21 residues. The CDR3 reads CASSQDLGGAGTSGSTDTQYF. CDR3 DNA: TGTGCCAGCAGCCAAGATCTAGGAGGAGCCGGGACTAGCGGGAGCACAGATACGCAGTATTTT.

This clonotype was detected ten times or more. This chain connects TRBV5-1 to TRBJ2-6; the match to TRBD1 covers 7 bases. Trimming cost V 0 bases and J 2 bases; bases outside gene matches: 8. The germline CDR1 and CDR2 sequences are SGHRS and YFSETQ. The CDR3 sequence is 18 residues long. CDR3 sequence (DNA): TGCGCCAGCAGCTTGGGGGACAGTACCTGGACTGGGGCCAACGTCCTGACTTTC. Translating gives CASSLGDSTWTGANVLTF.

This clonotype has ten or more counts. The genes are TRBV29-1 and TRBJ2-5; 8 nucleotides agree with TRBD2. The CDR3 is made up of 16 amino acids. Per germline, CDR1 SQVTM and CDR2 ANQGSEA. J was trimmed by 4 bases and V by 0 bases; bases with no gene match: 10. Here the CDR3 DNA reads TGCAGCGTTGAAGATCTCGGGGGGGCGGTGAGAGAGACCCAGTACTTC. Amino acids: CSVEDLGGAVRETQYF.

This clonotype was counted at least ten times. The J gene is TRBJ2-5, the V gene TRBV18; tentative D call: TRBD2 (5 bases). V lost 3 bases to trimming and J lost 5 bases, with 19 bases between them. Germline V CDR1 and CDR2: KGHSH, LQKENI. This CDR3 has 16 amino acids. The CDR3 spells CASSPSWEKGHETQYF. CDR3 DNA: TGTGCCAGCTCACCTTCTTGGGAGAAAGGTCATGAGACCCAGTACTTC.

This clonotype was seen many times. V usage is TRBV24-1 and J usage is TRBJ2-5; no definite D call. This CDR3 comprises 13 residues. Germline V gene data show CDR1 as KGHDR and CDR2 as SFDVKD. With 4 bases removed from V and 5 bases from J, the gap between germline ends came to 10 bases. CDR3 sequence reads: CATSDPPSETQYF. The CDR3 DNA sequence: TGTGCCACCAGTGACCCGCCATCCGAGACCCAGTACTTC.

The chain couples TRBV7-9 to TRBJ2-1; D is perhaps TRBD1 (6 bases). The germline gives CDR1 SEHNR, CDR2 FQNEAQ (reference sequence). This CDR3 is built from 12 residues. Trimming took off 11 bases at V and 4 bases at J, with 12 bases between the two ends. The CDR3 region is CAGSGVYNEQFF. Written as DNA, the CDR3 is TGTGCCGGATCAGGGGTGTACAATGAGCAGTTCTTC.

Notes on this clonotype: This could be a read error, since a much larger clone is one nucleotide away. As DNA, the CDR3 is TGTGGCACGGGACCAGATACGCAGTATTTT. Its protein is CGTGPDTQYF. The chain combines TRBV11-2 with TRBJ2-3; D possibly uses TRBD1 or TRBD2 (5 bases each). Germline CDR1 is SGHAT and CDR2 is FQNNGV. The CDR3 spans 10 residues.